These T cell receptor beta chains were read from a single sample in a study of graft-versus-host responses after intestinal transplantation. Data came from immunoSEQ multiplex PCR; TCRdb stores just in-frame clones and leaves some out. The table includes about 15,000 clones, 25% to 40% detected once. The specimen comprised alloreactive CD4+ T cells from a mixed lymphocyte reaction culture, sampled before intestinal transplant. The receptors were gathered from a human patient who received an intestinal transplant. The CDR3 runs from the conserved cysteine through the conserved F or W.

cdr3_aa	v_call	j_call
CASSLELDRYEQYF	TRBV11-2	TRBJ2-7
CASSLRDGMDEQYF	TRBV6-1	TRBJ2-7
CASSLRTTGSYEQYF	TRBV5-1	TRBJ2-7
CASSFSTGGYTF	TRBV28	TRBJ1-2
CASSESGRLYEQYF	TRBV25-1	TRBJ2-7
CASSLVAGAVGELFF	TRBV11-2	TRBJ2-2
CASSLGDGTGELFF	TRBV7-3	TRBJ2-2
CASSLRPGETQYF	TRBV11-3	TRBJ2-5
CASSSSFSGNTIYF	TRBV16	TRBJ1-3
CAWSQTGTSGTGSKFF	TRBV30	TRBJ2-1
CASSFNRLSGRAGSNVQFF	TRBV7-9	TRBJ2-1
CASSPRGRSPSPLHF	TRBV11-3	TRBJ1-6
CASGLNPLAGNEQFF	TRBV12-5	TRBJ2-1
CASSLARAGELFF	TRBV5-6	TRBJ2-2
CASSLSHDRASQPQHF	TRBV7-2	TRBJ1-5
CASSQIRDRETEAFF	TRBV7-9	TRBJ1-1
CASSDPLPGHGYTF	TRBV6-1	TRBJ1-2
CASSLGHGGIYEQYF	TRBV7-9	TRBJ2-7
CASGPTGRGNSPLHF	TRBV12-5	TRBJ1-6
CASSTDVTTYF	TRBV6-5	TRBJ2-7
CSVSRTTLEETQYF	TRBV29-1	TRBJ2-5
CASSLPGPYEQYF	TRBV11-2	TRBJ2-7
CASSYAGGGTDTQYF	TRBV6-5	TRBJ2-3
CASSVKAGQYF	TRBV2	TRBJ2-7
CASSLQGGYTF	TRBV5-1	TRBJ1-2
CASRLTSGSYEQYF	TRBV6-5	TRBJ2-7
CASSRGATPEEPQHF	TRBV19	TRBJ1-5
CASRGEPNNSPLHF	TRBV2	TRBJ1-6
CASSLPGSVFGYEQYF	TRBV5-1	TRBJ2-7